A selection of T cell receptor beta chains follows, all from one sample in a study of response to subunit inactivated influenza vaccine. TCRdb independently ran MiXCR on the RT-PCR reads; one entry per CDR3 protein. Seen here are about half a million distinct CDR3 sequences, roughly 8.2% observed once, and the top ten hold 10% to 15%. Sequencing used PBMCs from blood, obtained about 23 months after vaccination. The receptors stem from a man between 50 and 69 years old who received an inactivated influenza vaccine. The CDR3 runs from the conserved cysteine through the conserved F or W. A D gene is named only where the DNA matches it firmly. Where a row states a size, it is once, few, many or the class of an expanded clone; other rows omit it.

clone_size j_call d_call v_call cdr3_nt cdr3_aa
NA TRBJ2-1 NA TRBV20-1 TGCAGTGCTAGAGATCCGACAGAGTCCTACAATGAGCAGTTCTTC CSARDPTESYNEQFF
many TRBJ2-3 NA TRBV12-3/TRBV12-4 TGTGCCAGCAGTTCGGAGTTCTATACGCAGTATTTT CASSSEFYTQYF
NA TRBJ2-1 NA TRBV11-3 TGTGCCAGCAGCTTAGACCCGACAACTGATGAGCAGTTCTTC CASSLDPTTDEQFF
many TRBJ2-3 NA TRBV29-1 TGCAGCGTTGATAAGGGGCGGACAGATACGCAGTATTTT CSVDKGRTDTQYF
few TRBJ2-1 NA TRBV24-1 TGTGCCACCAGTGATCCCAGGCCCAACAATGAGCAGTTCTTC CATSDPRPNNEQFF
many TRBJ2-5 NA TRBV5-1 TGCGCCAGCAGCTTAGGGGACCTACAAGAGACCCAGTACTTC CASSLGDLQETQYF
NA TRBJ2-5 NA TRBV12-3/TRBV12-4 TGTGCCAGCAGCCCCGAGACGGGGGATCAAGAGACCCAGTACTTC CASSPETGDQETQYF
NA TRBJ2-3 TRBD1 TRBV6-2/TRBV6-3 TGTGCCAGCAGTCCGGGACAGGGGCTTTCCACAGATACGCAGTATTTT CASSPGQGLSTDTQYF
NA TRBJ2-1 NA TRBV20-1 TGCAGTGCTAGAGACCTCCGGACTGGGAATGAGCAGTTCTTC CSARDLRTGNEQFF
once TRBJ1-4 NA TRBV4-3 TGCACCAGCAGCCAAGATTTCAAGAATGAAAAACTGTTTTTT CTSSQDFKNEKLFF
many TRBJ2-1 NA TRBV5-1 TGCGCCAGCGGAGAAGGATACGGCAATGAGCAGTTCTTC CASGEGYGNEQFF
NA TRBJ2-1 NA TRBV30 TGTGCCTGGAGGGCCGGGCGTGAGCAGTTCTTC CAWRAGREQFF
few TRBJ2-2 NA TRBV29-1 TGCAGCGTCGGTACTAGGGCCGGGGAGCTGTTTTTT CSVGTRAGELFF
few TRBJ2-1 TRBD2 TRBV3-1 TGTGCCAGCAGCCAAGTCTCCCCGGGGACTAGCGGGAGGGAAAATGAGCAGTTCTTC CASSQVSPGTSGRENEQFF
many TRBJ1-1 NA TRBV18 TGTGCCAGCTCACCACCGATGAACACTGAAGCTTTCTTT CASSPPMNTEAFF
few TRBJ1-5 NA TRBV9 TGTGCCAGCAGCGAAGGGGATAGCAATCAGCCCCAGCATTTT CASSEGDSNQPQHF
NA TRBJ2-5 NA TRBV28 TGTGCCAGCAGTTTATTAAGCAAGACCCAGTACTTC CASSLLSKTQYF
NA TRBJ2-7 NA TRBV20-1 TGCAGTCTCGTCGACAGACTTTCCTCCTACGAGCAGTACTTC CSLVDRLSSYEQYF
many TRBJ1-3 NA TRBV5-1 TGCGCCAGCAGCTTGATGCCGGGGGCGCGTGGAAACACCATATATTTT CASSLMPGARGNTIYF
few TRBJ2-7 TRBD1 TRBV20-1 TGCAGCGGAAGGGACAGCGTCTACGAGCAGTACTTC CSGRDSVYEQYF
many TRBJ2-1 NA TRBV3-1 TGTGCCAGCAGCCAAGTCCGTACAGGTGAGCAGTTCTTC CASSQVRTGEQFF
few TRBJ2-7 NA TRBV12-3/TRBV12-4 TGTGCCAGCAGTTTAAGTACCACCTACGAGCAGTACTTC CASSLSTTYEQYF
many TRBJ1-1 NA TRBV29-1 TGCAGCGTTGGGGGACACGTGAACACTGAAGCTTTCTTT CSVGGHVNTEAFF
few TRBJ1-5 NA TRBV6-2/TRBV6-3 TGTGCCAGCAGTTCGCCCCCTTCAAATCAGCCCCAGCATTTT CASSSPPSNQPQHF
many TRBJ1-2 NA TRBV7-9 TGTGCCAGCAGCTTAGTCGCAGCCTCCTATGGCTACACCTTC CASSLVAASYGYTF
few TRBJ2-7 TRBD1 TRBV24-1 TGTGCCACCAGTGATGGGACAGGGGCCTACGAGCAGTACTTC CATSDGTGAYEQYF
many TRBJ2-3 NA TRBV29-1 TGCAGCGGCGAACAGGGCACAGATACGCAGTATTTT CSGEQGTDTQYF
NA TRBJ1-2 NA TRBV9 TGTGCCAGCAGCGTAGACGACTATGGCTACACCTTC CASSVDDYGYTF
few TRBJ2-3 NA TRBV25-1 TGTGCCAGCAGTCCTGGGGCCCCAGATACGCAGTATTTT CASSPGAPDTQYF
NA TRBJ2-5 NA TRBV9 TGTGCCAGCAGCGTAGGTCCAGCCCGGGAGACCCAGTACTTC CASSVGPARETQYF
few TRBJ1-5 TRBD1 TRBV20-1 TGCAGTGCTAGAGGACAGGGAGGGGAACGTCAGCCCCAGCATTTT CSARGQGGERQPQHF
many TRBJ1-1 NA TRBV12-3/TRBV12-4 TGTGCCAGCAGTTTGCTGGACCGAGGCCGGGCTTTCTTT CASSLLDRGRAFF
NA TRBJ2-5 NA TRBV12-3/TRBV12-4 TGTGCCAGCAGCGAAGGACAGTCCCTTCAAGAGACCCAGTACTTC CASSEGQSLQETQYF
few TRBJ2-3 TRBD1 TRBV7-3 TGTGCCAGCAGCCCGACAGGGGGGGGAGATACGCAGTATTTT CASSPTGGGDTQYF
NA TRBJ2-1 TRBD2 TRBV9 TGTGCCAGCAGCGTCTACGGGGGGGACTACAATGAGCAGTTCTTC CASSVYGGDYNEQFF
NA TRBJ2-5 NA TRBV9 TGTGCCAGCAGCGTCTCCAGCGTGGGGCGAGAGACCCAGTACTTC CASSVSSVGRETQYF
few TRBJ2-2 NA TRBV24-1 TGTGCCACCAGTGATTTGATACCCAACACCGGGGAGCTGTTTTTT CATSDLIPNTGELFF
NA TRBJ1-1 NA TRBV6-2/TRBV6-3 TGTGCCAGCAGTCGGACTCGAACGAACACTGAAGCTTTCTTT CASSRTRTNTEAFF
NA TRBJ2-2 NA TRBV24-1 TGTGCCACCAGTGATTTCGGCGGATCGAACACCGGGGAGCTGTTTTTT CATSDFGGSNTGELFF
NA TRBJ2-4 NA TRBV15 TGTGCCACCAGCACGAATGCCCCTCATAGGGACATTCAGTACTTC CATSTNAPHRDIQYF
few TRBJ1-4 TRBD1 TRBV18 TGTGCCAGCTCACCACGATCACTAATCGGGACAGCAACTAATGAAAAACTGTTTTTT CASSPRSLIGTATNEKLFF
many TRBJ2-4 TRBD1 TRBV19 TGTGCCAGTAGTGAGGCCGGGACAGGGATGACCAAAAACATTCAGTACTTC CASSEAGTGMTKNIQYF
few TRBJ2-5 TRBD2 TRBV10-3 TGTGCCATCAGAACCGGGACTAGCGGAAAAGAGACCCAGTACTTC CAIRTGTSGKETQYF
NA TRBJ2-1 TRBD2 TRBV6-4 TGTGCCAGCAGTGTCGAAGCGGGGGGTAACAATGAGCAGTTCTTC CASSVEAGGNNEQFF
few TRBJ2-7 TRBD2 TRBV3-1 TGTGCCAGCAGCCGAGGGACTAGCGGGAGCTCCTACGAGCAGTACTTC CASSRGTSGSSYEQYF
many TRBJ1-1 TRBD1 TRBV20-1 TGCAGTGCTACCGGGACAGGGTTTAGGAACACTGAAGCTTTCTTT CSATGTGFRNTEAFF
few TRBJ1-2 NA TRBV7-9 TGTGCCAGCAGCCCACTGAGCAGGGTGAATGGCTACACCTTC CASSPLSRVNGYTF
few TRBJ2-3 NA TRBV7-9 TGTGCCAGCAGCTTAATCCGCCGGAGCACAGATACGCAGTATTTT CASSLIRRSTDTQYF
NA TRBJ1-5 NA TRBV2 TGTGCCAGCAGTTCCTCCTTGGGACAAAACAATCAGCCCCAGCATTTT CASSSSLGQNNQPQHF
NA TRBJ1-2 NA TRBV5-1 TGCGCCAGCAGCTTGGTTTCGACGGACAACTATGGCTACACCTTC CASSLVSTDNYGYTF
NA TRBJ2-3 TRBD1 TRBV9 TGTGCCAGCAGCAACAGGGGGCGCGGGGATACGCAGTATTTT CASSNRGRGDTQYF
many TRBJ2-1 NA TRBV28 TGTGCCAGCAGTTTAAGCCTCAGCTCCTACAATGAGCAGTTCTTC CASSLSLSSYNEQFF
few TRBJ2-2 NA TRBV24-1 TGTGCCACCAGTGATCCGGGGGTTACCGGGGAGCTGTTTTTT CATSDPGVTGELFF
NA TRBJ1-1 TRBD1 TRBV6-2/TRBV6-3 TGTGCCAGCAGACGCAGGGGGCAAAATGAAGCTTTCTTT CASRRRGQNEAFF
many TRBJ2-7 TRBD1 TRBV19 TGTGCCAGTTCGTTTACCGGGACAGCGTACGAGCAGTACTTC CASSFTGTAYEQYF